The rows below give T cell receptor beta chains drawn from one sample of a study of T cell responses to AZD1222 COVID-19 vaccine. Clones were read by immunoSEQ multiplex PCR, and TCRdb kept only the in-frame ones, dropping some. The profile shows 160,000 or so clones, 91% of them singletons. The sample here was peripheral blood, taken on day 0 of AZD1222 vaccination. The source is an adult in good health. Both conserved end residues are part of each CDR3. Each record gives: CDR3 protein, CDR3 DNA, D gene, V gene, clone size, J gene. The D gene is left open where the match is weak. Size values are once, few and many counts, or a class for expanded clones, and some rows have none.

cdr3_aa: CASSNPGNSIAFF
cdr3_nt: TGTGCCAGCAGTAACCCGGGCAATTCAATAGCTTTCTTT
d_call: NA
v_call: TRBV11-2
clone_size: NA
j_call: TRBJ1-1

cdr3_aa: CASNRQGANYGYTF
cdr3_nt: TGTGCCAGCAACAGACAGGGGGCTAACTATGGCTACACCTTC
d_call: TRBD1
v_call: TRBV5-6
clone_size: NA
j_call: TRBJ1-2

cdr3_aa: CASSPGLAGGLAKNIQYF
cdr3_nt: TGTGCCAGCAGTCCGGGACTAGCGGGGGGGCTAGCCAAAAACATTCAGTACTTC
d_call: TRBD2
v_call: TRBV28
clone_size: NA
j_call: TRBJ2-4

cdr3_aa: CASSQGRGDSYEQYF
cdr3_nt: TGCGCCAGCAGCCAAGGGCGGGGGGACTCCTACGAGCAGTACTTC
d_call: TRBD2
v_call: TRBV4-3
clone_size: NA
j_call: TRBJ2-7

cdr3_aa: CASSKLAGGSTDTQYF
cdr3_nt: TGTGCCAGCAGCAAACTAGCGGGAGGCAGCACAGATACGCAGTATTTT
d_call: TRBD2
v_call: TRBV6-2/TRBV6-3
clone_size: NA
j_call: TRBJ2-3

cdr3_aa: CASSLLRRVGETQYF
cdr3_nt: TGTGCCAGCAGTTTATTACGCAGGGTCGGGGAGACCCAGTACTTC
d_call: NA
v_call: TRBV28
clone_size: NA
j_call: TRBJ2-5

cdr3_aa: CASSLSNSPLHF
cdr3_nt: TGTGCCAGCAGTCTTAGTAATTCACCCCTCCACTTT
d_call: NA
v_call: TRBV13
clone_size: NA
j_call: TRBJ1-6

cdr3_aa: CASSRREQEGYTF
cdr3_nt: TGTGCCAGCTCCCGGCGGGAGCAGGAGGGCTACACCTTC
d_call: NA
v_call: TRBV18
clone_size: NA
j_call: TRBJ1-2

cdr3_aa: CASSDTYRSDGYTF
cdr3_nt: TGTGCCAGCAGTGACACGTACAGGTCCGATGGCTACACCTTC
d_call: NA
v_call: TRBV2
clone_size: NA
j_call: TRBJ1-2

cdr3_aa: CASQTGTNTEAFF
cdr3_nt: TGTGCCAGCCAGACAGGGACGAACACTGAAGCTTTCTTT
d_call: TRBD1
v_call: TRBV18
clone_size: NA
j_call: TRBJ1-1

cdr3_aa: CASSQYTRDRDYGYTF
cdr3_nt: TGTGCCAGCAGCCAATACACCCGGGACCGGGACTATGGCTACACCTTC
d_call: NA
v_call: TRBV14
clone_size: few
j_call: TRBJ1-2

cdr3_aa: CASSSLGDAGPNTGELFF
cdr3_nt: TGTGCCAGCAGTTCCCTTGGGGATGCGGGTCCGAACACCGGGGAGCTGTTTTTT
d_call: NA
v_call: TRBV27
clone_size: NA
j_call: TRBJ2-2

cdr3_aa: CASRPIQGYEQYF
cdr3_nt: TGTGCCAGCAGGCCGATACAGGGTTACGAGCAGTACTTC
d_call: NA
v_call: TRBV7-9
clone_size: once
j_call: TRBJ2-7

cdr3_aa: CASSSTTGLNSPLHF
cdr3_nt: TGTGCCAGCAGTTCGACCACAGGGTTAAATTCACCCCTCCACTTT
d_call: NA
v_call: TRBV27
clone_size: NA
j_call: TRBJ1-6

cdr3_aa: CASSFGAGLTDTQYF
cdr3_nt: TGTGCCAGCAGTTTCGGGGCAGGCCTAACAGATACGCAGTATTTT
d_call: NA
v_call: TRBV28
clone_size: once
j_call: TRBJ2-3

cdr3_aa: CASSFTSGTGWVEAFF
cdr3_nt: TGTGCCAGCAGCTTCACATCAGGGACAGGGTGGGTTGAAGCTTTCTTT
d_call: TRBD1
v_call: TRBV7-8
clone_size: NA
j_call: TRBJ1-1

cdr3_aa: CASSLTGQPQHF
cdr3_nt: TGTGCCAGCAGTTTAACGGGCCAGCCCCAGCATTTT
d_call: NA
v_call: TRBV28
clone_size: NA
j_call: TRBJ1-5

cdr3_aa: CATDKKDRYNEQFF
cdr3_nt: TGTGCCACCGATAAAAAAGACAGGTACAATGAGCAGTTCTTC
d_call: NA
v_call: TRBV28
clone_size: NA
j_call: TRBJ2-1

cdr3_aa: CASSQRLAGEDTQYF
cdr3_nt: TGTGCCAGCAGCCAGCGACTAGCGGGGGAAGATACGCAGTATTTT
d_call: TRBD2
v_call: TRBV5-4
clone_size: NA
j_call: TRBJ2-3

cdr3_aa: CASREVDSCPYEQYF
cdr3_nt: TGCGCCAGCAGGGAGGTAGATAGTTGTCCCTACGAGCAGTACTTC
d_call: NA
v_call: TRBV10-1
clone_size: NA
j_call: TRBJ2-7

cdr3_aa: CASSLVGINQPQHF
cdr3_nt: TGTGCCAGCAGCTTAGTGGGTATCAATCAGCCCCAGCATTTT
d_call: NA
v_call: TRBV7-9
clone_size: medium-sized
j_call: TRBJ1-5